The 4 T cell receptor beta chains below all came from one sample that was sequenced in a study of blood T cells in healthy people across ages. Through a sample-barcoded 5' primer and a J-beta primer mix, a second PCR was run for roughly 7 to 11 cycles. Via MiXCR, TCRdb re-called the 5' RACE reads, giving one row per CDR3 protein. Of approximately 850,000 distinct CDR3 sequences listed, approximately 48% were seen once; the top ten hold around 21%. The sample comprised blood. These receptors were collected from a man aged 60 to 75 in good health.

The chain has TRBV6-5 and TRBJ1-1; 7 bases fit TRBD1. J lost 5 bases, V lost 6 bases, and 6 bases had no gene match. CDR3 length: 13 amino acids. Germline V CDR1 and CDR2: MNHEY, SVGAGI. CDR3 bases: TGTGCCAGCAGCCAGGGGGTTCGAACTGAAGCTTTCTTT. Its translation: CASSQGVRTEAFF.

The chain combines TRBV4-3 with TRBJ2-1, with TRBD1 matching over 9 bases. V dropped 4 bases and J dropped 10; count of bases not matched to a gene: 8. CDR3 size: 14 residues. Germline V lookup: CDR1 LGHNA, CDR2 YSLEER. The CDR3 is CASSLGQGSYEQFF. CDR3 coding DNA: TGCGCCAGCAGCCTAGGACAGGGGTCTTACGAGCAGTTCTTC.

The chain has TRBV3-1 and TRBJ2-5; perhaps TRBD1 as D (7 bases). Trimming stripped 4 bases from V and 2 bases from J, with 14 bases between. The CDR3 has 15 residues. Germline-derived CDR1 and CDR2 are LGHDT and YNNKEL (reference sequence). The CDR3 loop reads CASSPQGGRQETQYF. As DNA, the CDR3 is TGTGCCAGCAGCCCCCAGGGGGGCCGTCAAGAGACCCAGTACTTC.

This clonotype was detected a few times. CDR3 residues: CASSEEQGAYF. Here the CDR3 DNA reads TGTGCCAGCAGTGAAGAACAGGGGGCGTACTTC. The chain uses TRBV2 and TRBJ2-4; 9 bases fit TRBD1. CDR1 is SNHLY, CDR2 FYNNEI, per germline. After removal of 1 base from V and 15 bases from J, the junction contained 1 base not matched to a gene. The CDR3 is 11 residues long. The complete variable domain, with remaining parts taken from reference TRBV2 and TRBJ2-4, reads EPEVTQTPSHQVTQMGQEVILRCVPISNHLYFYWYRQILGQKVEFLVSFYNNEISEKSEIFDDQFSVERPDGSNFTLKIRSTKLEDSAMYFCASSEEQGAYFGAGTRLSVL.